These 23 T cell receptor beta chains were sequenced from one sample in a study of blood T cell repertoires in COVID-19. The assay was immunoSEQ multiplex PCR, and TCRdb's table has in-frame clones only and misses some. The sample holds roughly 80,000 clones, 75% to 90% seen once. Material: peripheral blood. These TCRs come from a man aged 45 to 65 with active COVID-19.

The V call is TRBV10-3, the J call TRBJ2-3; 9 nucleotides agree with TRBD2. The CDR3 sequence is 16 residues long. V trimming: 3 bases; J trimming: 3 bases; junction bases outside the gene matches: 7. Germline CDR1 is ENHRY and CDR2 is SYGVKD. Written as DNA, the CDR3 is TGTGCCATCAGTGAAGGACGCCTAGCGGGAACAGATACGCAGTATTTT. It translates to CAISEGRLAGTDTQYF.

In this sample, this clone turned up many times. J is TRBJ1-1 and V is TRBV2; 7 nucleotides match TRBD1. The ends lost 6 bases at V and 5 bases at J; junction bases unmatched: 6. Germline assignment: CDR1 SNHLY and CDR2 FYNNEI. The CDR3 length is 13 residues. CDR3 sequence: CASSTGAGTEAFF. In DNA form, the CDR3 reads TGTGCCAGCAGCACAGGGGCAGGGACTGAAGCTTTCTTT. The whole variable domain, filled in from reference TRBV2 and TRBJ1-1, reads EPEVTQTPSHQVTQMGQEVILRCVPISNHLYFYWYRQILGQKVEFLVSFYNNEISEKSEIFDDQFSVERPDGSNFTLKIRSTKLEDSAMYFCASSTGAGTEAFFGQGTRLTVV.

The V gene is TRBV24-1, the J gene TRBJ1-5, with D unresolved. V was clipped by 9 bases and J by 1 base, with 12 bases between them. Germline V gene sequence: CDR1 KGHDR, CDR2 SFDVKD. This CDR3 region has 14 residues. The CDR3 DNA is TGTGCCACCTGGTGGGCGGGGAGCAATCAGCCCCAGCATTTT. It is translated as CATWWAGSNQPQHF.

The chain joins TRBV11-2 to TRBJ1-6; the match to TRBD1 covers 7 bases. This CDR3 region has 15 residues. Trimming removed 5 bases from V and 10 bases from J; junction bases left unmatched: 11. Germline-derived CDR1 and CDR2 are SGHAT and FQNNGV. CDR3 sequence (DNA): TGTGCCAGCAGCACCTTGACAGGGAAAAGCTCACCCCTCCACTTT. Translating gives CASSTLTGKSSPLHF.

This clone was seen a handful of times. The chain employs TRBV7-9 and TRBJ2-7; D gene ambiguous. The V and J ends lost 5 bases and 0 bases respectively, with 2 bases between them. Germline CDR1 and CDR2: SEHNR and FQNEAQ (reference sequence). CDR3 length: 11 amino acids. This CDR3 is CASSLSYEQYF. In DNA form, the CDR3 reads TGTGCCAGCAGCCTCTCCTACGAGCAGTACTTC.

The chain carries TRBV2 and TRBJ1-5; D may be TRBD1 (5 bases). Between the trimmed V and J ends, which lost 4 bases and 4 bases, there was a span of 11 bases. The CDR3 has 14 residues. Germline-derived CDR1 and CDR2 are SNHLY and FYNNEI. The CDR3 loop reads CASSGGGLNQPQHF. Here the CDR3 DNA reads TGTGCCAGCAGTGGGGGGGGTCTGAATCAGCCCCAGCATTTT.

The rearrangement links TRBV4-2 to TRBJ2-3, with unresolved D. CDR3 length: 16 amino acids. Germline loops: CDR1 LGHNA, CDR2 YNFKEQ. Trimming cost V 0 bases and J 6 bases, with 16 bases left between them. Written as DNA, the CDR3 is TGTGCCAGCAGCCAAGATTTGCGTGGTAGAACGGATACGCAGTATTTT. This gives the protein CASSQDLRGRTDTQYF.

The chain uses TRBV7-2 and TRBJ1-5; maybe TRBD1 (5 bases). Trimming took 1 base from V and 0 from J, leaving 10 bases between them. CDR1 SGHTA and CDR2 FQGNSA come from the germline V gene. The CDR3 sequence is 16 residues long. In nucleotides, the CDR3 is TGTGCCAGCAGCTTAGGGGCCCAGGGTAGCAATCAGCCCCAGCATTTT. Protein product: CASSLGAQGSNQPQHF.

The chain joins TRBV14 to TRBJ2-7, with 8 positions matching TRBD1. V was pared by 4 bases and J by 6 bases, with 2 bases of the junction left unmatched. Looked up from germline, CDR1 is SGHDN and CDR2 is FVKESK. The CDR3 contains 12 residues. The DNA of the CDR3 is TGTGCCAGCAGCCCCCAGGGGGCCGAGCAGTACTTC. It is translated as CASSPQGAEQYF.

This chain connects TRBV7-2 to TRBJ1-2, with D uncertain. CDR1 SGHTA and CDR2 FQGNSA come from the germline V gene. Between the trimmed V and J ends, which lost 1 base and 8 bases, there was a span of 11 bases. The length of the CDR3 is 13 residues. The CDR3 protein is CASSLGGGMGYTF. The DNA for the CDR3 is TGTGCCAGCAGCTTAGGGGGAGGGATGGGCTACACCTTC. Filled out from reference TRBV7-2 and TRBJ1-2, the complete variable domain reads GAGVSQSPSNKVTEKGKDVELRCDPISGHTALYWYRQSLGQGLEFLIYFQGNSAPDKSGLPSDRFSAERTGGSVSTLTIQRTQQEDSAVYLCASSLGGGMGYTFGSGTRLTVV.

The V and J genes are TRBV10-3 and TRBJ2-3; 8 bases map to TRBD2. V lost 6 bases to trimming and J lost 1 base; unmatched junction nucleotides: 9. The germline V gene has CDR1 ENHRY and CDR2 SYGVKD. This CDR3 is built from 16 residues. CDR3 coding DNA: TGTGCCATCAGGGACAAGCGGGAGTCGGGCACAGATACGCAGTATTTT. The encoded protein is CAIRDKRESGTDTQYF.

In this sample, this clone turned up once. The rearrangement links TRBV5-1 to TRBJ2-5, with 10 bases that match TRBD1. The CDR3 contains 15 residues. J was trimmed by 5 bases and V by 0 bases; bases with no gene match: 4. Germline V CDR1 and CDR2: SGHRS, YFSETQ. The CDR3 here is CASSLGTGGTETQYF. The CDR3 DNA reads TGCGCCAGCAGCTTGGGGACAGGGGGGACGGAGACCCAGTACTTC.

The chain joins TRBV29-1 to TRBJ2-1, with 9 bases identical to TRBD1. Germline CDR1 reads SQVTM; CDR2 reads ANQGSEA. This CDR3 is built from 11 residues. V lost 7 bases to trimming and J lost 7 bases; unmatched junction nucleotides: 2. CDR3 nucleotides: TGCAGCGCAGGACAGGGGAATGAGCAGTTCTTC. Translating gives CSAGQGNEQFF.

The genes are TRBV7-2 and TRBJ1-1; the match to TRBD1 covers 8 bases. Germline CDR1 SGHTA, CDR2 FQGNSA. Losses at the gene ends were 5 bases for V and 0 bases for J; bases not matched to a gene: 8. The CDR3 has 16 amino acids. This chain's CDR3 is CASSPYRTGMNTEAFF. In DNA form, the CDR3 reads TGTGCCAGCAGCCCCTATCGGACAGGGATGAACACTGAAGCTTTCTTT.

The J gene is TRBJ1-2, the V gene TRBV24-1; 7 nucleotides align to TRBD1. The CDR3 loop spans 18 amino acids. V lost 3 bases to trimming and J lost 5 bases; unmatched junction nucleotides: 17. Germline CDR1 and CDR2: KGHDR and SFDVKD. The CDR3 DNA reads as TGTGCCACCAGTGATGGTAGGGCCCCGACAGGGAGATGGTATGGCTACACCTTC. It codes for CATSDGRAPTGRWYGYTF.

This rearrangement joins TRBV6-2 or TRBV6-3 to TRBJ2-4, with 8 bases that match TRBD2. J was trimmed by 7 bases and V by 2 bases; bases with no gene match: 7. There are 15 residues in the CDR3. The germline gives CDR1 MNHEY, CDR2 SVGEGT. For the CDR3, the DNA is TGTGCCAGCAGTTACCTTGGGACTAGGGGGAACATTCAGTACTTC. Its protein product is CASSYLGTRGNIQYF.

CDR3: CSVVGISRQGSGANYGYTF. CDR3 coding DNA: TGCAGCGTTGTTGGGATTAGTCGACAGGGGAGCGGAGCTAACTATGGCTACACCTTC. The rearrangement uses TRBV29-1 and TRBJ1-2; 8 bases are a match to TRBD1. In germline, CDR1 is SQVTM, CDR2 ANQGSEA. Unmatched junction bases numbered 19, after V lost 4 bases and J lost 0 bases. CDR3 size: 19 residues.

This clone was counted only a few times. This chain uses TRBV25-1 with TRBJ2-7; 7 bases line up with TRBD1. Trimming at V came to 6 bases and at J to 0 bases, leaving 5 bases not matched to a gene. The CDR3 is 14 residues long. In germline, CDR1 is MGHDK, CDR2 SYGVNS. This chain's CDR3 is CASSQGTDSYEQYF. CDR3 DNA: TGTGCCAGCAGCCAGGGGACAGACTCCTACGAGCAGTACTTC.

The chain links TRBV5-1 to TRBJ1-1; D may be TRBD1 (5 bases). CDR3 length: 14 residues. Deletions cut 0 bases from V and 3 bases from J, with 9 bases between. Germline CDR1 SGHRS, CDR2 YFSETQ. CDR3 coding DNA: TGCGCCAGCAGCTTGGCCGGGGGTGACACTGAAGCTTTCTTT. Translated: CASSLAGGDTEAFF.

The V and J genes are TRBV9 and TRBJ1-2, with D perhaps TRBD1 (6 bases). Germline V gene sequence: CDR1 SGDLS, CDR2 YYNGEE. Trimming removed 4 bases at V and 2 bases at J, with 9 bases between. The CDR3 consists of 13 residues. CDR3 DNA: TGTGCCAGCAGCCCGGACAGCAACTATGGCTACACCTTC. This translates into CASSPDSNYGYTF.

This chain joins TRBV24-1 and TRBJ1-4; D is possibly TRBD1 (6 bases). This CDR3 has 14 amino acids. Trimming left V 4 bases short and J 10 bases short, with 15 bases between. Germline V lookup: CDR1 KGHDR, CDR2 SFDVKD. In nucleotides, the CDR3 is TGTGCCACCAGTGAAGGGGGAATCTCTGGAAAACTGTTTTTT. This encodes CATSEGGISGKLFF.

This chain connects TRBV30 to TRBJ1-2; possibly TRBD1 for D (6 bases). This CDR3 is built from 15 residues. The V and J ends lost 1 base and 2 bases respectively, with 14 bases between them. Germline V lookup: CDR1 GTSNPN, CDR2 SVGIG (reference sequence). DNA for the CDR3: TGTGCCTGGAGTGGCCTTCCAGACAGGAACTATGGCTACACCTTC. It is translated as CAWSGLPDRNYGYTF. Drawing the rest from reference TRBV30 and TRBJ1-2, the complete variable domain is SQTIHQWPATLVQPVGSPLSLECTVEGTSNPNLYWYRQAAGRGLQLLFYSVGIGQISSEVPQNLSASRPQDRQFILSSKKLLLSDSGFYLCAWSGLPDRNYGYTFGSGTRLTVV.

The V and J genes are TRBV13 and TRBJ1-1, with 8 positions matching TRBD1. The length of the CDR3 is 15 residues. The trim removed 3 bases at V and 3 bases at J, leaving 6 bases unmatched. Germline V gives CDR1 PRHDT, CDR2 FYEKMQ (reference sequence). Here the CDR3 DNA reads TGTGCCAGCAGCTTGTGGACAGGGTTTGACACTGAAGCTTTCTTT. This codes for CASSLWTGFDTEAFF.